This T cell receptor (beta chain) was retrieved from a study of post-analysis software for immune sequencing data. Unique molecular identifiers were present in the TCR beta cDNA libraries. TCRdb re-called the PCR reads through MiXCR, storing one row per CDR3 protein. The data show 400,000 to 500,000 distinct CDR3 sequences, 39% seen once. Study results and limitations: Patients used several TRBV segments, including TRBV5-6, TRBV5-1 and TRBV20-1, more often than controls.

The length of the CDR3 is 14 residues. V gave up 0 bases and J gave up 8 bases, with 14 bases separating them. Germline assignment: CDR1 SGDLS and CDR2 YYNGEE. On this clonotype: What it binds is not known.

The sequence was obtained from a girl aged 2 to 10 with multiple sclerosis. The sample comprised blood. This sequence joins TRBV9 and TRBJ1-2, with D possibly TRBD1 on 5 matching bases. This CDR3 reads CASSVEGRAGGYTF. The CDR3 nucleotides are TGTGCCAGCAGCGTAGAGGGACGGGCAGGGGGCTACACCTTC.